This T cell receptor (beta chain) appears in the sequencing data of a study of T cells in Graves' hyperthyroidism and ophthalmopathy. The V and J ends lost 3 bases and 3 bases respectively, with 8 bases between them. This CDR3 region has 13 residues. Germline lookup yields CDR1 SQVTM and CDR2 ANQGSEA. Amplified TCR beta CDR3 regions derived from RNA transcripts. HTBI primers were employed in a first-round RT-PCR of the TCR CDR3. TCRdb reprocessed the multiplex PCR reads via MiXCR and lists one record per CDR3 protein. The profile shows roughly 500,000 distinct CDR3 sequences, 24% of them singletons. The chain employs TRBV29-1 and TRBJ2-2; perhaps TRBD1 as D (5 bases). The specimen was blood. The TCR sequence derives from a woman aged 25-40 years with Graves' ophthalmopathy. CDR3 in amino acids: CSVDAGHTGELFF. CDR3 sequence (DNA): TGCAGCGTTGACGCAGGGCACACCGGGGAGCTGTTTTTT.